A selection of T cell receptor beta chains follows, all from one sample in a study of neurological immune-mediated disorders. TCRdb called the 5' RACE reads again in MiXCR, with one record for every CDR3 protein. The sample gives 65,000 to 75,000 distinct CDR3 sequences, more than 4.5% of which show up once; around 5.1% is in the top ten. Sequencing was carried out using PBMCs. These receptor sequences come from a human donor with multiple sclerosis. The donor label of this sample is uncertain. The CDR3 runs from the conserved cysteine through the conserved F or W. Fields, in order: CDR3 protein, CDR3 DNA, V gene, D gene, clone size, J gene. The D gene is left open where the match is weak. Size is omitted from some rows. Given values are once, few, many or a class for expanded clones.

CASGRRATGELFF,TGTGCCAGCGGGAGGAGAGCGACCGGGGAGCTGTTTTTT,TRBV2,-,few,TRBJ2-2
CSAPADSSYEQYF,TGCAGTGCGCCAGCCGACAGCTCCTACGAGCAGTACTTC,TRBV20-1,-,many,TRBJ2-7
CASSRGQGLPSGNIQYF,TGTGCCAGCAGCCGCGGACAGGGCCTCCCCTCGGGAAACATTCAGTACTTC,TRBV4-2,TRBD1,many,TRBJ2-4
CASAGGSGGADEQFF,TGTGCCAGCGCAGGTGGTAGCGGGGGGGCAGATGAGCAGTTCTTC,TRBV7-3,TRBD2,many,TRBJ2-1
CASSPQGQPNTGELFF,TGTGCCAGCAGCCCCCAGGGACAGCCGAACACCGGGGAGCTGTTTTTT,TRBV9,TRBD1,many,TRBJ2-2
CASSTRSGGVYEQYF,TGTGCCAGCAGCACCCGTTCGGGGGGAGTCTACGAGCAGTACTTC,TRBV9,TRBD2,many,TRBJ2-7
CAERSGDGVYTF,TGTGCCGAAAGGTCGGGGGACGGAGTCTACACCTTC,TRBV2,-,many,TRBJ1-2
CASSLTHGEQYF,TGTGCCAGCAGCTTAACGCACGGCGAGCAGTACTTC,TRBV7-9,-,-,TRBJ2-7
CASSLDRGLNNEQFF,TGTGCCAGCAGTTTAGACAGGGGGCTGAACAATGAGCAGTTCTTC,TRBV27,TRBD1,many,TRBJ2-1
CASTLTGSNTEAFF,TGTGCCAGCACCCTGACAGGGTCCAACACTGAAGCTTTCTTT,TRBV12-3/TRBV12-4,TRBD1,many,TRBJ1-1
CASSLEGEKGDTQYF,TGCGCCAGCAGCTTGGAGGGGGAAAAAGGAGATACGCAGTATTTT,TRBV5-1,-,many,TRBJ2-3
CASSYLRRLNTEAFF,TGTGCCAGCAGTTATCTCCGACGGTTGAACACTGAAGCTTTCTTT,TRBV27,-,many,TRBJ1-1
CAITERGYGYTF,TGTGCCATCACGGAAAGGGGTTATGGCTACACCTTC,TRBV10-3,-,many,TRBJ1-2
CASSSSRGGDTGELFF,TGCGCCAGCAGCTCATCTCGGGGGGGAGACACCGGGGAGCTGTTTTTT,TRBV5-1,TRBD2,many,TRBJ2-2
CASSYGTANNGYTF,TGCGCCAGCAGCTACGGGACAGCCAATAATGGCTACACCTTC,TRBV5-1,TRBD1,many,TRBJ1-2
CASSWALGRDGEKLFF,TGCGCCAGCAGCTGGGCGCTGGGGCGAGACGGTGAAAAACTGTTTTTT,TRBV5-1,-,-,TRBJ1-4
CSVTTGAGQPQHF,TGCAGCGTTACGACAGGGGCAGGACAGCCCCAGCATTTT,TRBV29-1,TRBD1,-,TRBJ1-5
CASSFYSGAGTQYF,TGTGCCAGCAGTTTCTACAGCGGCGCGGGGACCCAGTACTTC,TRBV7-2,-,many,TRBJ2-5
CATSDPGQITGELFF,TGTGCCACCAGTGATCCGGGACAGATCACCGGGGAGCTGTTTTTT,TRBV24-1,TRBD1,many,TRBJ2-2
CSVRDGTGPTDTQYF,TGCAGCGTCCGGGACGGGACAGGGCCCACAGATACGCAGTATTTT,TRBV29-1,TRBD1,many,TRBJ2-3
CATSREQGGSAEAFF,TGTGCCACCAGCAGAGAGCAAGGGGGTAGCGCTGAAGCTTTCTTT,TRBV15,-,many,TRBJ1-1
CAISPSPGTGVNYGYTF,TGTGCCATCAGTCCATCACCCGGGACAGGGGTTAACTATGGCTACACCTTC,TRBV10-3,TRBD1,many,TRBJ1-2
CASSWDRGGKGLNEQYF,TGCGCCAGCAGCTGGGACCGGGGTGGGAAGGGGCTAAACGAGCAGTACTTC,TRBV5-1,-,many,TRBJ2-7
CSALHPRDRGINEQYF,TGCAGTGCTCTTCATCCTCGAGACAGGGGAATTAACGAGCAGTACTTC,TRBV20-1,TRBD1,many,TRBJ2-7
CASRESRTDTQYF,TGTGCCAGCAGGGAGAGCCGCACAGATACGCAGTATTTT,TRBV6-6,-,-,TRBJ2-3
CASSSDGGQFF,TGTGCCAGCAGCTCTGACGGTGGGCAGTTCTTC,TRBV11-1,-,many,TRBJ2-1
CASSLRTSGGPGRETQYF,TGTGCCAGCAGCTTGAGGACTAGCGGGGGGCCGGGGAGAGAGACCCAGTACTTC,TRBV5-5,TRBD2,many,TRBJ2-5
CSARDLGASDTQYF,TGCAGTGCTAGAGATCTGGGGGCCTCAGATACGCAGTATTTT,TRBV20-1,-,-,TRBJ2-3
CASSLSANTDTQYF,TGCGCCAGCAGCCTTTCCGCGAATACAGATACGCAGTATTTT,TRBV4-1,-,many,TRBJ2-3
CASSLGQGDADTQYF,TGTGCCAGCAGTTTAGGACAGGGGGACGCAGATACGCAGTATTTT,TRBV12-3/TRBV12-4,TRBD1,many,TRBJ2-3
CASSLLGRTDTQYF,TGTGCCAGCAGCTTGTTAGGGCGGACAGATACGCAGTATTTT,TRBV5-6,-,many,TRBJ2-3
CASSWAGQTGEAFF,TGCGCCAGCAGCTGGGCGGGACAAACGGGTGAAGCTTTCTTT,TRBV5-1,-,few,TRBJ1-1
CASSLRGQTNYGYTF,TGTGCCAGCAGTTTGAGAGGCCAAACTAACTATGGCTACACCTTC,TRBV12-3/TRBV12-4,-,many,TRBJ1-2
CASSLVPSVGQEVYF,TGTGCCAGCAGCTTAGTACCCTCAGTTGGACAGGAGGTGTACTTC,TRBV7-6,TRBD1,many,TRBJ2-7
CASSYSKGGTEAFF,TGTGCCAGCAGTTACTCGAAAGGGGGCACTGAAGCTTTCTTT,TRBV6-5,-,many,TRBJ1-1
CASSYGFRGELFF,TGTGCCAGCAGTTATGGGTTTCGAGGGGAGCTGTTTTTT,TRBV6-5,-,many,TRBJ2-2